This entry describes one T cell receptor beta chain. Its target is not known. Together with a sample-barcoded 5' primer, a J-beta primer mix was included in a second PCR lasting roughly 6 to 12 cycles. TCRdb used MiXCR to reprocess the 5' RACE reads, holding one entry per CDR3 protein. In the table there are 850,000 to 1,100,000 distinct CDR3 sequences, roughly two fifths of which are singletons. The data were taken from a study of blood T cells in healthy people across ages. The CDR3 sequence is 12 residues long. Germline CDR1 ENHRY, CDR2 SYGVKD. Study-wide results and caveats: Estimated diversity that came from one million T cells was considered an underestimate. Older individuals had lower TCR beta diversity per million T cells (the decline was roughly linear).

Source material: blood. V gene TRBV10-3 combines with J gene TRBJ2-7; the D is unclear. The end of the DNA is better explained by TRBJ2-5, so the J call may be wrong. The source is a man younger than 35 in good health. In nucleotides, the CDR3 is TGTGCCATCAGTGAAGTATTGGAGACCCAGTACTTC. Encoded protein: CAISEVLETQYF.